This entry describes one T cell receptor (beta chain). The CDR3 runs to 14 residues. The germline CDR1 and CDR2 sequences are MNHEY and SMNVEV (reference sequence). V shed 8 bases and J shed 6 bases, with 19 bases lying between them. Unique molecular identifiers featured in how the TCRbeta library was prepared. TCRdb independently ran MiXCR on the PCR reads; one entry per CDR3 protein. The sample includes about 640,000 distinct CDR3 sequences, 16% of them seen just once. This sample was taken from a study of T-cell reconstitution after alpha-beta-depleted transplantation in children. The chain joins TRBV27 to TRBJ1-2; no definite D call. This receptor was taken from a human donor who donated a stem cell graft to a child with acute myeloid leukemia. Sample: PBMCs from the stem cell graft donor, taken from the stem cell graft. DNA for the CDR3: TGTGCCAGCGGTTCCGGCCCACATCAGGATGGCTACACCTTC. Translating it yields CASGSGPHQDGYTF.